This T cell receptor beta chain was sequenced in a study of shared clonotypes between healthy human individuals (dated by TCRdb to the early 2020s). About the full investigation: The cohort comprised a couple of women and a few men aged 18 to 49 years. Different laboratories and diverse techniques were used to prepare libraries and sequence TCR repertoires, to increase sequencing depth and limit assay-specific biases. Between about 0.94 and 10 billion PBMCs per donor were obtained by leukapheresis. To estimate repertoire size and how much clonotype sharing occurs between individuals, the study deeply sequenced the blood TCR repertoires of five healthy adults. Overall study results and their limits: Sampling was restricted to blood, and TCR repertoires in tissue are likely to differ from TCR repertoires in blood. Pairwise subsampling led to the expectation that sequencing depth would affect the degree of clonotype sharing among donors. Because the study included a small number of donors, the genetic and exposure-history diversity represented was limited.

The donors were healthy, HIV-negative adults who had no recently reported acute infections or vaccinations. Only Caucasian adults living in Nashville, Tennessee, USA were represented among the donors. For unsorted samples, tens of millions of PBMCs were counted, and genomic DNA was extracted using the QIAamp DNA Blood Mini kit. After blood collection by leukapheresis, PBMCs were isolated using Ficoll-Histopaque density gradient centrifugation and then cryopreserved in the vapor phase of liquid nitrogen. Using the deep immunoSEQ assay, multiplex PCR amplified TCR CDR3 regions from genomic DNA. Extracted genomic DNA from each cell subset was spread evenly across all wells of several immunoSEQ 96-well plates, with each plate serving as a replicate. Each replicate PCR for unsorted PBMC received about 0.3 ug genomic DNA, equal to tens of thousands of T cell genomes. Ten immunoSEQ deep assay plates were used to sequence unsorted PBMC genomic DNA. Purified libraries were measured with a Qubit 3.0 fluorometer, size-checked on a Bioanalyzer 2100, and measured again with the KAPA Library Quantification kit. A separate single-read 150-cycle Illumina NextSeq 550 flow cell was used to sequence each immunoSEQ 96-well plate. Per the authors' processing: Because only junctional sequences without quality scores were contained in the immunoSEQ output, filtering matching that applied to full-length reads could not be performed. Sequences were annotated with PyIR, a Python wrapper for IgBLAST v1.9, using IMGT germline references to assign V/J genes and CDR3. Any read was removed if the V/J assignment was weak (E-value above 1e-6), the CDR3 was missing, or the read contained stop codons, out-of-frame junctions, or ambiguous translated residues. V3J clonotypes were defined as sequences sharing an identical inferred V gene, J gene, and CDR3 amino acid sequence. Percentage overlap between repertoires was calculated by dividing the number of shared unique clonotypes by the size of the smaller repertoire. Repertoire richness was assessed with RTK rarefaction, the Chao1 estimator, and Recon v2.1 estimates of unobserved clonotypes. This immuneACCESS table, as held by TCRdb, lists in-frame sequences with V and J called but not all clones. Of the missing ones, under half trace to an unresolved V gene in checked studies; the others have no known cause. V and J calls and clone size are copied from that table; D and trimming were computed from the DNA. This sample gives about 470,000 clones in total; about 76% of them show up just once. Together, the top ten hold under 15% of the sample.

Based on the germline V gene (reference sequence), the CDR1 and CDR2 sequences are SEHNR and FQNEAQ. V gives up 2 bases and J gives up 4 bases, and the segment between their germline ends measures 22 bases. From its cysteine to its phenylalanine, the CDR3 spans 18 amino acids. Of all the DNA, just the CDR3 is kept, 54 bases in frame from base 1. Points on this clone: Its antigen is unknown. No quality values exist for individual bases; no much larger clone is one base distant.

Recombination connected TRBV7-9 to TRBJ2-3; TRBD1 is a weak D gene call, 6 bases matching. The clonotype comes from a woman in her thirties or forties in good health. Some clones in this sample may be carry-over from other donors' samples. The source material was PBMCs. Here is the DNA: TGTGCCAGCAGCTTAAACAGGGCCACAACGTTTCTGGCAGATACGCAGTATTTT. Its protein reads: CASSLNRATTFLADTQYF.